What follows are 10 T cell receptor beta chains derived from one specimen sequenced in a study of T cell repertoires in aging, cancer and after chemotherapy (dated by TCRdb to the late 2010s). The sample was run on an Illumina MiSeq. Rearranged TRB sequences spanning V, D and J segments were amplified in a multiplex touch-down PCR with a mixed TRB-A/B primer pool. TCRdb reworked the public reads: Q25 trimming with fastp, MiXCR clone assembly, productive beta chains retained. Rows are combined by CDR3 protein, so each entry shows the most common genes and DNA. The sample table holds just under 6,500 distinct CDR3 sequences, of which approximately 35% were seen once. Of the sample, 40% falls within the top ten clones. Genomic DNA extracted from peripheral blood, rather than sorted cells or RNA, was used as the source for amplification of TCR beta rearrangements. Material for sequencing was blood. These TCRs come from a human donor in good health.

The chain has TRBV10-3 and TRBJ1-3; D gene uncertain. The CDR3 extends over 13 amino acids. Trimming pared 7 bases from V and 0 bases from J, leaving 7 bases between. Germline V gene sequence: CDR1 ENHRY, CDR2 SYGVKD. The CDR3 loop is CAITQDSGNTIYF. The CDR3 DNA reads TGTGCCATCACCCAGGACTCTGGAAACACCATATATTTT.

This clonotype was counted between two and nine times. The genes are TRBV12-3 or TRBV12-4 and TRBJ2-7; tentative D call: TRBD2 (7 bases). The V gene lost 3 bases and the J gene lost 4 bases, with 13 bases spanning the gap. The CDR3 is made up of 14 amino acids. Here the CDR3 reads CASSLRGRGYEQYV. The CDR3 nucleotides read TGTGCCAGCAGTTTGCGGGGGCGCGGATACGAGCAGTACGTC.

J is TRBJ1-5 and V is TRBV5-1; D gene uncertain. CDR1 and CDR2 (germline): SGHRS, YFSETQ. This CDR3 is built from 19 residues. V was pared by 0 bases and J by 2 bases, with 21 bases between. CDR3 bases: TGCGCCAGCAGCTTGGAAAGCCGTCTTGAAGGACGTTGCAATCAGCCCCAGCATTTT. As protein: CASSLESRLEGRCNQPQHF. Drawing the rest from reference TRBV5-1 and TRBJ1-5, the complete variable domain is KAGVTQTPRYLIKTRGQQVTLSCSPISGHRSVSWYQQTPGQGLQFLFEYFSETQRNKGNFPGRFSGRQFSNSRSEMNVSTLELGDSALYLCASSLESRLEGRCNQPQHFGDGTRLSIL.

The chain employs TRBV5-5 and TRBJ2-7; D is perhaps TRBD2 (5 bases). Trimming removed 2 bases from V and 0 bases from J, with 9 bases in between. This CDR3 spans 14 amino acids. CDR1 is SGHKS and CDR2 is YYEKEE in the germline V gene (reference sequence). The CDR3, as DNA: TGTGCCAGCAGCTTAGGGAGAAGCTCCTACGAGCAGTACTTC. Encoded protein: CASSLGRSSYEQYF.

The chain links TRBV6-5 to TRBJ1-4; no clear D. V lost 4 bases, J lost 1 base, and 10 bases lay in between. The CDR3 sequence is 15 residues long. Germline CDR1 and CDR2: MNHEY and SVGAGI. For the CDR3, the DNA is TGTGCCAGCAGTTTCCGATCGCGAACTAATGAAAAACTGTTTTTT. Translation gives CASSFRSRTNEKLFF.

The CDR3 reads CASTNMGEAFF. The CDR3 DNA is TGTGCCAGCACTAATATGGGGGAAGCTTTCTTT. This rearrangement joins TRBV27 to TRBJ1-1, with D uncertain. V gave up 7 bases and J gave up 8 bases, with 11 bases separating them. CDR1 and CDR2 (germline): MNHEY, SMNVEV (reference sequence). The CDR3 consists of 11 residues.

The chain carries TRBV12-3 or TRBV12-4 and TRBJ2-7; 9 nucleotides agree with TRBD2. The CDR3 has 15 amino acids. The V gene end was trimmed by 4 bases and the J gene end by 5 bases; junction bases not matched to a gene: 9. The CDR3 sequence is CASSSPGLAGNEQYF. In nucleotides, the CDR3 is TGTGCCAGCAGTTCACCGGGACTAGCAGGCAACGAGCAGTACTTC.

In its sample, this clonotype was seen a few times. The rearrangement uses TRBV6-2 or TRBV6-3 and TRBJ2-5; D may be TRBD1 or TRBD2 (7 bases each). Germline V gene data show CDR1 as MNHEY and CDR2 as SVGEGT. V lost 7 bases and J 5 bases, leaving 17 bases between the germline ends. This CDR3 region has 14 residues. CDR3 protein: CASTGEGAMETQYF. The CDR3 DNA sequence: TGTGCCAGCACAGGGGAGGGGGCGATGGAGACCCAGTACTTC.

The rearrangement joins TRBV12-3 or TRBV12-4 to TRBJ2-1; 11 bases agree with TRBD2. The CDR3 totals 15 residues. The V gene end was trimmed by 1 base and the J gene end by 8 bases; junction bases not matched to a gene: 4. The CDR3 loop reads CASSLELAGAHEQFF. The CDR3 region has the DNA TGTGCCAGCAGTTTAGAACTAGCGGGAGCCCATGAGCAGTTCTTC.

This chain connects TRBV19 to TRBJ1-3; D is possibly TRBD1 (5 bases). CDR3 length: 19 residues. V lost 4 bases and J lost 0, with 22 bases in between. Germline-derived CDR1 and CDR2 are LNHDA and SQIVND (reference sequence). CDR3 protein: CASSTRGTRPTSSGNTIYF. DNA of the CDR3: TGTGCCAGTAGTACCCGGGGGACCCGCCCCACTAGCTCTGGAAACACCATATATTTT.